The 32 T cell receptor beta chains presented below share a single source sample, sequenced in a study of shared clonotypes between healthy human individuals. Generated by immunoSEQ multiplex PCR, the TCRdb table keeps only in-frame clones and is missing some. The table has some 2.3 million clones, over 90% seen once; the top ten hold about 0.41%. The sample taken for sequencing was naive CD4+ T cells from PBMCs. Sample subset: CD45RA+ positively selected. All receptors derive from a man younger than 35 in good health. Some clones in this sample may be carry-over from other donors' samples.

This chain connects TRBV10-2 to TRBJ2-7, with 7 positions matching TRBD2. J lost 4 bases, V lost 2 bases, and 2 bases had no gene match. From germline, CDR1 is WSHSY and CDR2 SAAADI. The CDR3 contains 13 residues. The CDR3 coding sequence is TGCGCCAGCAGTGAGGGGGGGGTTTACGAGCAGTACTTC. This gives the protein CASSEGGVYEQYF.

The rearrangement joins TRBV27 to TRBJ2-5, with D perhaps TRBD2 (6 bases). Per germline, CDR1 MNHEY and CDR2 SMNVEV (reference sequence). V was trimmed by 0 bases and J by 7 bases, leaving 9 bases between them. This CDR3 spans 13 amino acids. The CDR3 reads CASSLSGGWTQYF. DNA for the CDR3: TGTGCCAGCAGTTTATCCGGGGGATGGACCCAGTACTTC.

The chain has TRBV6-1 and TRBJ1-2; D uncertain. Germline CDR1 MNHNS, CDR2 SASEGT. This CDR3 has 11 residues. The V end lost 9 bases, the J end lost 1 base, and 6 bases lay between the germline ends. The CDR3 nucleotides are TGTGCCAGTAATAGTAACTATGGCTACACCTTC. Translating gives CASNSNYGYTF.

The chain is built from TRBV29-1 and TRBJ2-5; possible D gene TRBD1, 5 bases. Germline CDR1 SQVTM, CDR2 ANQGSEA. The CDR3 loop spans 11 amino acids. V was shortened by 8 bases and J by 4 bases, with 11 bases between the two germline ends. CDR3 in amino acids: CSLGLRETQYF. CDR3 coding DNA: TGCAGCTTGGGGCTGCGAGAGACCCAGTACTTC.

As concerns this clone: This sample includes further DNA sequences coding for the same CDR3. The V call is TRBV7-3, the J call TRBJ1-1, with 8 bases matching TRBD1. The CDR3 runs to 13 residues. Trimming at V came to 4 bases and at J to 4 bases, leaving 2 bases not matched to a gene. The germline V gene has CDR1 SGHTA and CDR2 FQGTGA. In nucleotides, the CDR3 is TGTGCCAGCAGCTCCGGACAGGGCACTGAAGCTTTCTTT. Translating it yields CASSSGQGTEAFF.

The CDR3 sequence is CASSPLSNEQFF. DNA of the CDR3: TGTGCCAGCAGCCCTTTAAGTAATGAGCAGTTCTTC. J is TRBJ2-1 and V is TRBV5-4; the D is unclear. Germline-derived CDR1 and CDR2 are SGHNT and YYREEE (reference sequence). This CDR3 region has 12 residues. V lost 4 bases and J lost 7, with 9 bases in between.

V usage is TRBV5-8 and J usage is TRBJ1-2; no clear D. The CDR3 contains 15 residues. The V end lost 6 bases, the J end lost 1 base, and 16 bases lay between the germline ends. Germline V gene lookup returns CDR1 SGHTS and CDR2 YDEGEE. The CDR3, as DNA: TGTGCCAGCACCAAGTCGGGTGGCGGTAACTATGGCTACACCTTC. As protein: CASTKSGGGNYGYTF.

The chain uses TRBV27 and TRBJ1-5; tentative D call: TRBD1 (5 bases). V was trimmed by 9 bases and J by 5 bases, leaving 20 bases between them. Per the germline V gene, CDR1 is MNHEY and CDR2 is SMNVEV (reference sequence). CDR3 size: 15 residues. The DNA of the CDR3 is TGTGCCAGTGGAACATCGGGACGCTCCTATCAGCCCCAGCATTTT. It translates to CASGTSGRSYQPQHF.

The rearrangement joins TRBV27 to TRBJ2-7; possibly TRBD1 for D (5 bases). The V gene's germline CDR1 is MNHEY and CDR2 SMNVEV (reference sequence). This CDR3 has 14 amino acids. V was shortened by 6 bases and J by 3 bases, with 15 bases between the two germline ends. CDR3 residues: CASRGRKSIYEQYF. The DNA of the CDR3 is TGTGCCAGCAGGGGGCGCAAATCAATCTACGAGCAGTACTTC.

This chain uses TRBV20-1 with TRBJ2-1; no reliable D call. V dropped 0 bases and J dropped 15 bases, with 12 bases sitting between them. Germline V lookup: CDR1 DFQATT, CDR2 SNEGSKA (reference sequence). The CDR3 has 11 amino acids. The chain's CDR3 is CSARDSPAWFF. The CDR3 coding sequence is TGCAGTGCTAGAGATAGTCCAGCATGGTTCTTC.

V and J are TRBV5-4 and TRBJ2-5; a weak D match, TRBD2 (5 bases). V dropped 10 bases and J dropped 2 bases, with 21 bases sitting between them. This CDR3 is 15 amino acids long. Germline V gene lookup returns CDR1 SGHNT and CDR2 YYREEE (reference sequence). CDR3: CAGGDASGRQETQYF. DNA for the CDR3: TGTGCCGGAGGAGATGCTAGTGGGAGACAAGAGACCCAGTACTTC.

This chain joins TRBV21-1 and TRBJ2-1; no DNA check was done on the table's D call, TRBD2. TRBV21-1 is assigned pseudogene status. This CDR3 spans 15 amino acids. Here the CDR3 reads CASSLMLAMVDEQFF. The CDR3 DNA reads TGTGCCAGCAGCCTCATGCTAGCGATGGTCGATGAGCAGTTCTTC.

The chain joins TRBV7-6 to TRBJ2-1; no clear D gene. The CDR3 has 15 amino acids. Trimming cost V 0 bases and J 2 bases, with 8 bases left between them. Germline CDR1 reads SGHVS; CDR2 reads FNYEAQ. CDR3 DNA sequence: TGTGCCAGCAGCTTAGCGGGGTCCCCCTACAATGAGCAGTTCTTC. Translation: CASSLAGSPYNEQFF.

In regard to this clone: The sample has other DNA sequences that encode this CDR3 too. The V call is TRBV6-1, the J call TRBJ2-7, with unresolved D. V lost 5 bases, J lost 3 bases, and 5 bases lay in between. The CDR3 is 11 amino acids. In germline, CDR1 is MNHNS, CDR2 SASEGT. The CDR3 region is CASSFYYEQYF. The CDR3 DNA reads TGTGCCAGCAGTTTCTACTACGAGCAGTACTTC.

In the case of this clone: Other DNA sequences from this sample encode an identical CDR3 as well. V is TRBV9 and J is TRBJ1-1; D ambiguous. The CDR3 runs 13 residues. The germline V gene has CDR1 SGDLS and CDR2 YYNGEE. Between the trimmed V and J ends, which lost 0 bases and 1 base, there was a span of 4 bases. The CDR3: CASSVGRNTEAFF. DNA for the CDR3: TGTGCCAGCAGCGTAGGAAGGAACACTGAAGCTTTCTTT.

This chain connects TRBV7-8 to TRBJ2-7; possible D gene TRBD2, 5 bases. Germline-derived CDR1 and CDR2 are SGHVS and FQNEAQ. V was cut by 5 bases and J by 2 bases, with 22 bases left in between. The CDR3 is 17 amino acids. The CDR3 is CASSGGPEARLTYEQYF. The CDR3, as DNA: TGTGCCAGCAGCGGAGGACCGGAGGCAAGGCTTACCTACGAGCAGTACTTC.

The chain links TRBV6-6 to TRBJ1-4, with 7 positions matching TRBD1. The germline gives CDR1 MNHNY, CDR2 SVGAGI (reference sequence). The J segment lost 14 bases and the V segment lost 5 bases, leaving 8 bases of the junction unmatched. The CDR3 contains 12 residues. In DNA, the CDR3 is TGTGCCAGCAGTCACCGGGACAGTGATCTGTTTTTT. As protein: CASSHRDSDLFF.

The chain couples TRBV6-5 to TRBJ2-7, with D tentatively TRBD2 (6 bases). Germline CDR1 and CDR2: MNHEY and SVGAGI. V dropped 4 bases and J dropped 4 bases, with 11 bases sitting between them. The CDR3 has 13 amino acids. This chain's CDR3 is CASSSTRQYEQYF. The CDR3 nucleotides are TGTGCCAGCAGTTCGACTAGACAATACGAGCAGTACTTC.

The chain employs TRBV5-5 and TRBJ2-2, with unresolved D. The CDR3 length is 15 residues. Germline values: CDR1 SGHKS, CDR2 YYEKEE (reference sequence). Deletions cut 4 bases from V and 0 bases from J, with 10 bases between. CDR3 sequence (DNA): TGTGCCAGCAGCCCCCAATCAACGAACACCGGGGAGCTGTTTTTT. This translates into CASSPQSTNTGELFF.

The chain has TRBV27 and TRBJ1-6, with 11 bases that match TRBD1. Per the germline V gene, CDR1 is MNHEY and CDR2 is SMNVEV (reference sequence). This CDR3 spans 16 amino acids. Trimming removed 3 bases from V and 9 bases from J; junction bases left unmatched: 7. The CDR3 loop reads CASSLASGTGGSPLHF. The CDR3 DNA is TGTGCCAGCAGTTTGGCGTCAGGGACAGGGGGTTCACCCCTCCACTTT.

The CDR3 sequence: CASSQGGTGELFF. The DNA of the CDR3 is TGTGCCAGCAGCCAAGGGGGCACCGGGGAGCTGTTTTTT. The genes are TRBV28 and TRBJ2-2, with D maybe TRBD1 (6 bases). Looked up from germline, CDR1 is MDHEN and CDR2 is SYDVKM. Trimming left V 6 bases short and J 4 bases short, with 9 bases between. The CDR3 is 13 amino acids.

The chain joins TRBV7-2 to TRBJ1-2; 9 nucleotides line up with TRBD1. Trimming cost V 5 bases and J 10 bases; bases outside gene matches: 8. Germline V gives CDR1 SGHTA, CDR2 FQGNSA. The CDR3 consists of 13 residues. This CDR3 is CASSPGQGRVYTF. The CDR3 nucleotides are TGTGCCAGCAGCCCAGGACAGGGGAGGGTCTACACCTTC.

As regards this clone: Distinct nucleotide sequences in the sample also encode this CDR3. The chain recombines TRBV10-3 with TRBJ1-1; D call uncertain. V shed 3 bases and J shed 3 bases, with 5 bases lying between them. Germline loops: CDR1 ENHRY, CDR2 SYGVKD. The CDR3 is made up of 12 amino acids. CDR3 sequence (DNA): TGTGCCATCAGTGACGGATACACTGAAGCTTTCTTT. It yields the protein CAISDGYTEAFF.

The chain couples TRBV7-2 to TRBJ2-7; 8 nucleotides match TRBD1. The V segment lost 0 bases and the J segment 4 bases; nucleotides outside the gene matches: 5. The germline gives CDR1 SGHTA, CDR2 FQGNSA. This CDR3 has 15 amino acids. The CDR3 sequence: CASSLAAGGGYEQYF. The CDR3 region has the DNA TGTGCCAGCAGCTTAGCGGCAGGGGGCGGATACGAGCAGTACTTC.

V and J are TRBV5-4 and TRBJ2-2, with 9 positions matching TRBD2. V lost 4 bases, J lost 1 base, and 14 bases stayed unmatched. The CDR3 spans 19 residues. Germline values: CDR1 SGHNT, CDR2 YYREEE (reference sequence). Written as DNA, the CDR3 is TGTGCCAGCAGCGTTGGAGGAAGCGGGAGGCCCTTGAACACCGGGGAGCTGTTTTTT. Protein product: CASSVGGSGRPLNTGELFF.

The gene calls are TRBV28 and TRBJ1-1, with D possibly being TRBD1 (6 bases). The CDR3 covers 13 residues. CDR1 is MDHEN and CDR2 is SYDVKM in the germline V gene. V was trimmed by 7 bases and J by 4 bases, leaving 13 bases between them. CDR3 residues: CASTRGGGTEAFF. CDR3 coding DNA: TGTGCCAGCACCCGAGGGGGGGGCACTGAAGCTTTCTTT.

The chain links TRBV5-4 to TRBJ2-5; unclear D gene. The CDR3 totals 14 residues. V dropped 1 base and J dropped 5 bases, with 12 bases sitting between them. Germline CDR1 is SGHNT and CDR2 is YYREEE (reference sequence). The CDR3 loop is CASSLRPRGETQYF. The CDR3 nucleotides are TGTGCCAGCAGCTTGCGGCCCCGTGGGGAGACCCAGTACTTC. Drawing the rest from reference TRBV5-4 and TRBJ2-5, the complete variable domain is ETGVTQSPTHLIKTRGQQVTLRCSSQSGHNTVSWYQQALGQGPQFIFQYYREEENGRGNFPPRFSGLQFPNYSSELNVNALELDDSALYLCASSLRPRGETQYFGPGTRLLVL.

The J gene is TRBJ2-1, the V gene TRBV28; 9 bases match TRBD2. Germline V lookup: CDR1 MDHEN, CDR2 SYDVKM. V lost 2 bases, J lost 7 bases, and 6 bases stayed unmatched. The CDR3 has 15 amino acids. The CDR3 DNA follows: TGTGCCAGCAGTTTAGGCGGGAGGGGAGATAATGAGCAGTTCTTC. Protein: CASSLGGRGDNEQFF.

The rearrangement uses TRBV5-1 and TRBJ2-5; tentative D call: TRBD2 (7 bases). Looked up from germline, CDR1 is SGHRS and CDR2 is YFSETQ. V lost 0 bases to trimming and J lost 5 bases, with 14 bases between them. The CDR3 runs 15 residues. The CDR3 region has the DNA TGCGCCAGCAGCTTGGATTTCGGGGGGCACGAGACCCAGTACTTC. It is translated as CASSLDFGGHETQYF.

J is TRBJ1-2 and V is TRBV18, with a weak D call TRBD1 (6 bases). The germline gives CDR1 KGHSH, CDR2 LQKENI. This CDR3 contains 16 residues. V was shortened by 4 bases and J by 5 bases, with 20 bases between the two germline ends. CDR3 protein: CASSLGATGGVYGYTF. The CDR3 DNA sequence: TGTGCCAGCTCACTCGGGGCGACAGGAGGGGTTTATGGCTACACCTTC.

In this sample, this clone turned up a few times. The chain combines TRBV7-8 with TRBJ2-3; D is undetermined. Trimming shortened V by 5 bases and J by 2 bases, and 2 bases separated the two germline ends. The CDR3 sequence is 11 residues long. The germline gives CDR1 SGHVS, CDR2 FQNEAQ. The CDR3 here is CASSNTDTQYF. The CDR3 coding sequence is TGTGCCAGCAGCAACACAGATACGCAGTATTTT. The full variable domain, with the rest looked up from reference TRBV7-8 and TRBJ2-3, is GAGVSQSPRYKVAKRGQDVALRCDPISGHVSLFWYQQALGQGPEFLTYFQNEAQLDKSGLPSDRFFAERPEGSVSTLKIQRTQQEDSAVYLCASSNTDTQYFGPGTRLTVL.

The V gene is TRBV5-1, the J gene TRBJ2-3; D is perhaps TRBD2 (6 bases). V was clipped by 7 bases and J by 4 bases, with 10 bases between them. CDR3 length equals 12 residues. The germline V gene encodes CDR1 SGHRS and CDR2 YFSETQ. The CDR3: CASLGEADTQYF. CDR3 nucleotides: TGCGCCAGCCTAGGGGAGGCAGATACGCAGTATTTT.